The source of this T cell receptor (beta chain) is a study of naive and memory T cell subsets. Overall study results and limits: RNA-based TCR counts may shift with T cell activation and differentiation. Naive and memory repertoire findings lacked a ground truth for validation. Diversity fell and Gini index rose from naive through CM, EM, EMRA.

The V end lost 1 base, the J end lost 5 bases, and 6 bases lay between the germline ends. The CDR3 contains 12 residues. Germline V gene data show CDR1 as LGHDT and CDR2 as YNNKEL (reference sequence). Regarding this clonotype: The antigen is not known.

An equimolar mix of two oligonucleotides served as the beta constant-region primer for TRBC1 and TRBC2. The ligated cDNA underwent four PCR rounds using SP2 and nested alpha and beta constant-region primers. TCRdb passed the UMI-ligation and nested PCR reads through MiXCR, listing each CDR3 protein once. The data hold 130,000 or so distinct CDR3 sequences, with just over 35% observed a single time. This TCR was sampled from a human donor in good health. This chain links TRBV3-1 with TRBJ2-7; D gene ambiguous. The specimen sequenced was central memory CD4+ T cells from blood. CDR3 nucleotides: TGTGCCAGCAGCCAAGTAGAAGACGAGCAGTACTTC. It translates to CASSQVEDEQYF.